Listed below are T cell receptor beta chains from one sample, sequenced in a study of cytomegalovirus exposure and HLA in healthy donors. Assay: immunoSEQ multiplex PCR; the TCRdb copy retains only in-frame clones and omits some. In the table there are a few hundred thousand clones, 85% to 90% of which are singletons. The sample comprised PBMCs. The receptors were sampled from a woman in her late teens or twenties in good health and CMV-seronegative. Each CDR3 is given with its conserved first and last residue. A D gene is named only where the DNA matches it firmly. Size tells how often a clone was seen (once, few, many) or the class of an expanded clone, and some rows leave it out.

clone size	D gene	J gene	V gene	CDR3 protein	CDR3 DNA
NA	NA	TRBJ2-1	TRBV27	CASSSRAKTSLINEQFF	TGTGCCAGCAGTTCCCGTGCTAAGACTAGTCTAATCAATGAGCAGTTCTTC
NA	NA	TRBJ2-7	TRBV29-1	CSVEDDSPEQYF	TGCAGCGTTGAAGACGACAGCCCTGAGCAGTACTTC
NA	NA	TRBJ2-3	TRBV11-2	CASSLASTDTQYF	TGTGCCAGCAGCTTGGCTAGCACAGATACGCAGTATTTT
NA	NA	TRBJ2-7	TRBV10-3	CAISDSRLAGLSYEQYF	TGTGCCATCAGTGACAGTCGGTTGGCGGGTCTATCCTACGAGCAGTACTTC
NA	TRBD2	TRBJ2-7	TRBV4-3	CASSQEGRGRSYEQYF	TGCGCCAGCAGCCAAGAGGGGAGGGGACGTTCCTACGAGCAGTACTTC
few	NA	TRBJ1-2	TRBV28	CASSGRVTRYGYTF	TGTGCCAGCTCGGGCAGGGTAACCCGCTATGGCTACACCTTC
NA	NA	TRBJ2-7	TRBV28	CASSLSGSSYEQYF	TGTGCCAGCAGTTTAAGTGGGAGTTCCTACGAGCAGTACTTC
few	TRBD1	TRBJ1-2	TRBV30	CASTTGGSYGYTF	TGTGCCTCCACGACAGGGGGGTCCTATGGCTACACCTTC
NA	NA	TRBJ1-5	TRBV7-2	CASSPAGQPQHF	TGTGCCAGCAGCCCAGCCGGGCAGCCCCAGCATTTT
NA	NA	TRBJ1-2	TRBV6-5	CASTAGAGTHYGYTF	TGTGCCAGCACTGCCGGAGCCGGGACTCACTATGGCTACACCTTC
few	TRBD1	TRBJ1-1	TRBV19	CASSPPTGATEAFF	TGTGCCAGTAGTCCGCCGACAGGGGCGACTGAAGCTTTCTTT
NA	NA	TRBJ1-4	TRBV28	CASSPGGVHEKLFF	TGTGCCAGCAGCCCTGGGGGGGTGCATGAAAAACTGTTTTTT
NA	NA	TRBJ2-7	TRBV25-1	CASSARVRPGGQYF	TGTGCCAGCAGTGCCAGGGTTAGACCAGGTGGGCAGTACTTC
few	NA	TRBJ1-6	TRBV5-1	CASKMANSPLHF	TGCGCCAGCAAGATGGCAAATTCACCCCTCCACTTT
NA	NA	TRBJ2-7	TRBV6-6	CASTDGWGARYF	TGTGCCAGCACCGACGGGTGGGGAGCGAGGTACTTC
once	NA	TRBJ2-2	TRBV27	CASSYRESTGELFF	TGTGCCAGCAGTTACCGGGAGAGCACCGGGGAGCTGTTTTTT
NA	NA	TRBJ1-1	TRBV7-3	CASSLGGAGTEAFF	TGTGCCAGCAGCTTAGGAGGGGCGGGAACTGAAGCTTTCTTT
NA	NA	TRBJ2-5	TRBV29-1	CSVDGLGGETQYF	TGCAGCGTTGACGGCCTAGGAGGAGAGACCCAGTACTTC
NA	TRBD1	TRBJ2-7	TRBV18	CASSPVGTGGNEQYF	TGTGCCAGCTCACCAGTCGGGACAGGGGGAAACGAGCAGTACTTC
NA	NA	TRBJ1-1	TRBV16	CASSQSIAGDNTEAFF	TGTGCCAGCAGCCAATCGATCGCAGGGGATAACACTGAAGCTTTCTTT
NA	NA	TRBJ2-7	TRBV2	CASRWGRGSDYEQYF	TGTGCCAGCCGGTGGGGGCGGGGGTCGGACTACGAGCAGTACTTC
NA	NA	TRBJ2-7	TRBV11-2	CASSPTSREQYF	TGTGCCAGCAGCCCGACTAGTCGGGAGCAGTACTTC
NA	NA	TRBJ2-6	TRBV28	CASRNQISGANVLTF	TGTGCCAGCAGAAATCAGATCTCTGGGGCCAACGTCCTGACTTTC
NA	TRBD1	TRBJ1-1	TRBV28	CASSRSTGAGTEAFF	TGTGCCAGCAGCCGATCTACAGGGGCCGGGACTGAAGCTTTCTTT
NA	TRBD1	TRBJ1-2	TRBV5-4	CASSLDRGYGYTF	TGTGCCAGCAGCCTGGACAGGGGATATGGCTACACCTTC
NA	NA	TRBJ2-7	TRBV2	CASSATKAGQGQYF	TGTGCCAGCAGCGCAACCAAGGCAGGGCAGGGGCAGTACTTC
once	NA	TRBJ2-7	TRBV10-3	CATLSVHEQYF	TGTGCCACCCTCAGTGTCCACGAGCAGTACTTC
NA	NA	TRBJ1-1	TRBV5-6	CASSKDSLNTEAFF	TGTGCCAGCAGTAAGGACAGTTTGAACACTGAAGCTTTCTTT
NA	TRBD2	TRBJ2-7	TRBV30	CAWRSSGTRYEQYF	TGTGCCTGGAGATCTAGCGGGACTCGCTACGAGCAGTACTTC
few	NA	TRBJ1-2	TRBV5-1	CASRTGGGYTF	TGCGCCAGCAGGACGGGAGGTGGCTACACCTTC
NA	TRBD1	TRBJ2-1	TRBV6-5	CASSYQASTGGNEQFF	TGTGCCAGCAGTTACCAAGCGTCCACAGGGGGGAATGAGCAGTTCTTC
NA	NA	TRBJ1-4	TRBV4-3	CASSQDIGGKLFF	TGCGCCAGCAGCCAAGATATCGGGGGGAAACTGTTTTTT
once	NA	TRBJ1-2	TRBV6-5	CASSLGAKDYGYTF	TGTGCCAGCAGTCTTGGGGCCAAGGACTATGGCTACACCTTC
NA	TRBD1	TRBJ1-1	TRBV2	CASSKDREPEAFF	TGTGCCAGCAGTAAGGACAGGGAGCCTGAAGCTTTCTTT
NA	NA	TRBJ2-1	TRBV2	CASSEALNYRNEQFF	TGTGCCAGCAGTGAAGCGCTTAACTACCGGAATGAGCAGTTCTTC
NA	NA	TRBJ2-3	TRBV4-1	CASSQLLSTDTQYF	TGCGCCAGCAGTCAACTTCTCAGCACAGATACGCAGTATTTT
NA	TRBD1	TRBJ1-1	TRBV15	CATSRWDSRANTEAFF	TGTGCCACCAGCCGGTGGGACAGCAGAGCCAACACTGAAGCTTTCTTT
NA	NA	TRBJ2-1	TRBV28	CASRPGASVSEQFF	TGTGCCAGCAGACCCGGAGCTAGCGTCAGTGAGCAGTTCTTC
NA	NA	TRBJ2-3	TRBV7-8	CASSLDERLAVGGHTDTQYF	TGTGCCAGCAGCTTAGACGAGCGTCTAGCGGTTGGGGGACACACAGATACGCAGTATTTT
NA	TRBD2	TRBJ2-7	TRBV27	CASWTSGRFYEQYF	TGTGCCAGCTGGACTAGCGGGAGATTCTACGAGCAGTACTTC
NA	NA	TRBJ2-6	TRBV6-4	CASSADSVSGANVLTF	TGTGCCAGCAGTGCCGACAGTGTCTCTGGGGCCAACGTCCTGACTTTC
NA	NA	TRBJ1-2	TRBV28	CASSLLTFTGRGLYGYTF	TGTGCCAGCAGTTTATTGACTTTCACCGGGAGGGGCCTCTATGGCTACACCTTC
NA	TRBD2	TRBJ2-7	TRBV29-1	CSVGTSGSIVYEQYF	TGCAGCGTAGGGACTAGCGGGAGTATCGTCTACGAGCAGTACTTC
once	TRBD1	TRBJ2-3	TRBV28	CASSADRADTQYF	TGTGCCAGCAGTGCGGACAGGGCGGATACGCAGTATTTT
NA	NA	TRBJ2-2	TRBV18	CASSLVSPNTGELFF	TGTGCCAGCTCACTGGTTAGCCCGAACACCGGGGAGCTGTTTTTT
NA	TRBD1	TRBJ2-4	TRBV28	CASRRTGVAKNIQYF	TGTGCCAGCAGAAGGACAGGGGTAGCCAAAAACATTCAGTACTTC
NA	TRBD2	TRBJ2-7	TRBV4-1	CASSQVAGLYEQYF	TGCGCCAGCAGCCAAGTAGCGGGCCTCTACGAGCAGTACTTC
NA	NA	TRBJ1-2	TRBV10-3	CAISEQVNYGYTF	TGTGCCATCAGTGAACAGGTGAACTATGGCTACACCTTC
once	TRBD2	TRBJ2-3	TRBV7-6	CASSLLVSSGSWTDTQYF	TGTGCCAGCAGCTTATTAGTGTCTAGCGGGAGCTGGACAGATACGCAGTATTTT
NA	NA	TRBJ1-1	TRBV13	CASSLVSPGSPEAFF	TGTGCCAGCAGCTTAGTTTCTCCAGGTTCCCCTGAAGCTTTCTTT
NA	TRBD2	TRBJ2-1	TRBV5-6	CASSLDPGLAGYNEQFF	TGTGCCAGCAGCTTGGATCCGGGACTAGCGGGCTACAATGAGCAGTTCTTC
NA	NA	TRBJ2-1	TRBV27	CASSLAQVYNEQFF	TGTGCCAGCAGTTTAGCACAGGTTTACAATGAGCAGTTCTTC
NA	NA	TRBJ2-7	TRBV6-5	CASQFGGSGEQYF	TGTGCCAGTCAATTCGGGGGTTCTGGCGAGCAGTACTTC
once	TRBD2	TRBJ2-1	TRBV7-8	CASSLGVTAGDYYEQFF	TGTGCCAGCAGCTTAGGGGTAACAGCGGGAGATTACTATGAGCAGTTCTTC
once	TRBD1	TRBJ2-3	TRBV10-1	CASSELTGSTDTQYF	TGCGCCAGCAGTGAGTTGACAGGGTCCACAGATACGCAGTATTTT
few	NA	TRBJ1-5	TRBV15	CATSSQGWGEDQPQHF	TGTGCCACCAGCTCCCAGGGATGGGGGGAGGATCAGCCCCAGCATTTT
NA	TRBD1	TRBJ1-1	TRBV5-5	CASSLGTGGKGAFF	TGTGCCAGCAGCCTAGGGACAGGGGGAAAGGGAGCTTTCTTT